The 3 T cell receptor beta chains reported below all come from one sample, sequenced in a study of pediatric ulcerative colitis. The rectum was sampled with one to two pinch biopsies at colonoscopy. Produced via immunoSEQ multiplex PCR; TCRdb's table is partial and in-frame only. The sample lists roughly 23,000 clones; approximately 74% were seen once. Sample: gut tissue. Source of these receptors: a boy between 10 and 17 years old with severe ulcerative colitis.

The chain uses TRBV30 and TRBJ1-6; D remains ambiguous. Germline V gene lookup returns CDR1 GTSNPN and CDR2 SVGIG (reference sequence). This CDR3 has 16 residues. Trimming shortened V by 3 bases and J by 0 bases, and 12 bases separated the two germline ends. CDR3 sequence reads: CAWRQLSSSYNSPLHF. DNA of the CDR3: TGTGCCTGGAGACAACTTTCGAGCTCCTATAATTCACCCCTCCACTTT.

This rearrangement joins TRBV18 to TRBJ2-3, with D unclear. Per germline, CDR1 KGHSH and CDR2 LQKENI. Trimming took 2 bases from V and 10 from J, leaving 25 bases between them. This CDR3 is 17 amino acids long. CDR3 loop: CASSPIGSSPVDPAQYF. CDR3 coding DNA: TGTGCCAGCTCACCAATCGGGTCCAGTCCGGTCGATCCTGCGCAGTATTTT.

This clone showed up just once. This chain joins TRBV10-3 and TRBJ2-2, with TRBD2 as a possible D gene (7 bases). The CDR3 covers 13 residues. The V end lost 11 bases, the J end lost 0 bases, and 10 bases lay between the germline ends. Germline CDR1 reads ENHRY; CDR2 reads SYGVKD. The CDR3 region is CAARGPNTGELFF. The DNA of the CDR3 is TGTGCCGCGCGGGGGCCGAACACCGGGGAGCTGTTTTTT.